The clone carrying this TCR beta chain was observed a few times. This specimen comes from a study of beta chain features in type 1 diabetes. CD45RO/CCR7/CD25/CD127/CD95/CD27 separated CD4+ naive, central memory, regulatory and stem cell-like memory cells by sorting. As every portion of the isolated RNA was reverse transcribed, the sequencing read expressed TCRB transcripts. Assay: immunoSEQ multiplex PCR; the TCRdb copy retains only in-frame clones and omits some. The top ten hold 0.017% of the sample, which has about 360,000 clones, approximately 12% seen once. The germline gives CDR1 SGHTA, CDR2 FQGNSA. Trimming shortened V by 6 bases and J by 8 bases, and 23 bases separated the two germline ends. This CDR3 is built from 17 residues.

Sample: naive CD4+ T cells from blood. The chain has TRBV7-2 and TRBJ1-6; D is undetermined. This TCR was sampled from a man aged 18 to 35 in good health. CDR3 in DNA: TGTGCCAGCAGTAGCCGGGAAAACCTCTTGGTGGATTCACCCCTCCACTTT. Translated, it gives CASSSRENLLVDSPLHF.